This TCR beta chain was sequenced during a study of low-dose radiotherapy and immunotherapy resistance in tumors. Alpha and beta chains were covered, as first-strand cDNA relied on TRAV- and TRBV-specific primers. Using a constant-region primer together with a V-primer adapter, TCRs were subjected to around 20 PCR cycles of amplification. TCRdb analysed the reads with MiXCR anew, one entry per CDR3 protein. Among 8,500 to 10,000 distinct CDR3 sequences listed, roughly 42% were seen once. The CDR3 runs to 13 residues. Germline V gene data show CDR1 as MNHEY and CDR2 as SMNVEV (reference sequence). V lost 2 bases and J lost 6, with 7 bases in between.

The TCR was taken from a human donor with advanced metastatic prostate, ovarian, gallbladder or colorectal cancer (not recorded which). This table probably holds off-target reads from a library built for another chain. The chain recombines TRBV27 with TRBJ2-2, with a tentative D call TRBD2 (6 bases). CDR3 bases: TGTGCCAGCAGTTTAGGAGGGTCCGGGGAGCTGTTTTTT. Translation gives CASSLGGSGELFF.